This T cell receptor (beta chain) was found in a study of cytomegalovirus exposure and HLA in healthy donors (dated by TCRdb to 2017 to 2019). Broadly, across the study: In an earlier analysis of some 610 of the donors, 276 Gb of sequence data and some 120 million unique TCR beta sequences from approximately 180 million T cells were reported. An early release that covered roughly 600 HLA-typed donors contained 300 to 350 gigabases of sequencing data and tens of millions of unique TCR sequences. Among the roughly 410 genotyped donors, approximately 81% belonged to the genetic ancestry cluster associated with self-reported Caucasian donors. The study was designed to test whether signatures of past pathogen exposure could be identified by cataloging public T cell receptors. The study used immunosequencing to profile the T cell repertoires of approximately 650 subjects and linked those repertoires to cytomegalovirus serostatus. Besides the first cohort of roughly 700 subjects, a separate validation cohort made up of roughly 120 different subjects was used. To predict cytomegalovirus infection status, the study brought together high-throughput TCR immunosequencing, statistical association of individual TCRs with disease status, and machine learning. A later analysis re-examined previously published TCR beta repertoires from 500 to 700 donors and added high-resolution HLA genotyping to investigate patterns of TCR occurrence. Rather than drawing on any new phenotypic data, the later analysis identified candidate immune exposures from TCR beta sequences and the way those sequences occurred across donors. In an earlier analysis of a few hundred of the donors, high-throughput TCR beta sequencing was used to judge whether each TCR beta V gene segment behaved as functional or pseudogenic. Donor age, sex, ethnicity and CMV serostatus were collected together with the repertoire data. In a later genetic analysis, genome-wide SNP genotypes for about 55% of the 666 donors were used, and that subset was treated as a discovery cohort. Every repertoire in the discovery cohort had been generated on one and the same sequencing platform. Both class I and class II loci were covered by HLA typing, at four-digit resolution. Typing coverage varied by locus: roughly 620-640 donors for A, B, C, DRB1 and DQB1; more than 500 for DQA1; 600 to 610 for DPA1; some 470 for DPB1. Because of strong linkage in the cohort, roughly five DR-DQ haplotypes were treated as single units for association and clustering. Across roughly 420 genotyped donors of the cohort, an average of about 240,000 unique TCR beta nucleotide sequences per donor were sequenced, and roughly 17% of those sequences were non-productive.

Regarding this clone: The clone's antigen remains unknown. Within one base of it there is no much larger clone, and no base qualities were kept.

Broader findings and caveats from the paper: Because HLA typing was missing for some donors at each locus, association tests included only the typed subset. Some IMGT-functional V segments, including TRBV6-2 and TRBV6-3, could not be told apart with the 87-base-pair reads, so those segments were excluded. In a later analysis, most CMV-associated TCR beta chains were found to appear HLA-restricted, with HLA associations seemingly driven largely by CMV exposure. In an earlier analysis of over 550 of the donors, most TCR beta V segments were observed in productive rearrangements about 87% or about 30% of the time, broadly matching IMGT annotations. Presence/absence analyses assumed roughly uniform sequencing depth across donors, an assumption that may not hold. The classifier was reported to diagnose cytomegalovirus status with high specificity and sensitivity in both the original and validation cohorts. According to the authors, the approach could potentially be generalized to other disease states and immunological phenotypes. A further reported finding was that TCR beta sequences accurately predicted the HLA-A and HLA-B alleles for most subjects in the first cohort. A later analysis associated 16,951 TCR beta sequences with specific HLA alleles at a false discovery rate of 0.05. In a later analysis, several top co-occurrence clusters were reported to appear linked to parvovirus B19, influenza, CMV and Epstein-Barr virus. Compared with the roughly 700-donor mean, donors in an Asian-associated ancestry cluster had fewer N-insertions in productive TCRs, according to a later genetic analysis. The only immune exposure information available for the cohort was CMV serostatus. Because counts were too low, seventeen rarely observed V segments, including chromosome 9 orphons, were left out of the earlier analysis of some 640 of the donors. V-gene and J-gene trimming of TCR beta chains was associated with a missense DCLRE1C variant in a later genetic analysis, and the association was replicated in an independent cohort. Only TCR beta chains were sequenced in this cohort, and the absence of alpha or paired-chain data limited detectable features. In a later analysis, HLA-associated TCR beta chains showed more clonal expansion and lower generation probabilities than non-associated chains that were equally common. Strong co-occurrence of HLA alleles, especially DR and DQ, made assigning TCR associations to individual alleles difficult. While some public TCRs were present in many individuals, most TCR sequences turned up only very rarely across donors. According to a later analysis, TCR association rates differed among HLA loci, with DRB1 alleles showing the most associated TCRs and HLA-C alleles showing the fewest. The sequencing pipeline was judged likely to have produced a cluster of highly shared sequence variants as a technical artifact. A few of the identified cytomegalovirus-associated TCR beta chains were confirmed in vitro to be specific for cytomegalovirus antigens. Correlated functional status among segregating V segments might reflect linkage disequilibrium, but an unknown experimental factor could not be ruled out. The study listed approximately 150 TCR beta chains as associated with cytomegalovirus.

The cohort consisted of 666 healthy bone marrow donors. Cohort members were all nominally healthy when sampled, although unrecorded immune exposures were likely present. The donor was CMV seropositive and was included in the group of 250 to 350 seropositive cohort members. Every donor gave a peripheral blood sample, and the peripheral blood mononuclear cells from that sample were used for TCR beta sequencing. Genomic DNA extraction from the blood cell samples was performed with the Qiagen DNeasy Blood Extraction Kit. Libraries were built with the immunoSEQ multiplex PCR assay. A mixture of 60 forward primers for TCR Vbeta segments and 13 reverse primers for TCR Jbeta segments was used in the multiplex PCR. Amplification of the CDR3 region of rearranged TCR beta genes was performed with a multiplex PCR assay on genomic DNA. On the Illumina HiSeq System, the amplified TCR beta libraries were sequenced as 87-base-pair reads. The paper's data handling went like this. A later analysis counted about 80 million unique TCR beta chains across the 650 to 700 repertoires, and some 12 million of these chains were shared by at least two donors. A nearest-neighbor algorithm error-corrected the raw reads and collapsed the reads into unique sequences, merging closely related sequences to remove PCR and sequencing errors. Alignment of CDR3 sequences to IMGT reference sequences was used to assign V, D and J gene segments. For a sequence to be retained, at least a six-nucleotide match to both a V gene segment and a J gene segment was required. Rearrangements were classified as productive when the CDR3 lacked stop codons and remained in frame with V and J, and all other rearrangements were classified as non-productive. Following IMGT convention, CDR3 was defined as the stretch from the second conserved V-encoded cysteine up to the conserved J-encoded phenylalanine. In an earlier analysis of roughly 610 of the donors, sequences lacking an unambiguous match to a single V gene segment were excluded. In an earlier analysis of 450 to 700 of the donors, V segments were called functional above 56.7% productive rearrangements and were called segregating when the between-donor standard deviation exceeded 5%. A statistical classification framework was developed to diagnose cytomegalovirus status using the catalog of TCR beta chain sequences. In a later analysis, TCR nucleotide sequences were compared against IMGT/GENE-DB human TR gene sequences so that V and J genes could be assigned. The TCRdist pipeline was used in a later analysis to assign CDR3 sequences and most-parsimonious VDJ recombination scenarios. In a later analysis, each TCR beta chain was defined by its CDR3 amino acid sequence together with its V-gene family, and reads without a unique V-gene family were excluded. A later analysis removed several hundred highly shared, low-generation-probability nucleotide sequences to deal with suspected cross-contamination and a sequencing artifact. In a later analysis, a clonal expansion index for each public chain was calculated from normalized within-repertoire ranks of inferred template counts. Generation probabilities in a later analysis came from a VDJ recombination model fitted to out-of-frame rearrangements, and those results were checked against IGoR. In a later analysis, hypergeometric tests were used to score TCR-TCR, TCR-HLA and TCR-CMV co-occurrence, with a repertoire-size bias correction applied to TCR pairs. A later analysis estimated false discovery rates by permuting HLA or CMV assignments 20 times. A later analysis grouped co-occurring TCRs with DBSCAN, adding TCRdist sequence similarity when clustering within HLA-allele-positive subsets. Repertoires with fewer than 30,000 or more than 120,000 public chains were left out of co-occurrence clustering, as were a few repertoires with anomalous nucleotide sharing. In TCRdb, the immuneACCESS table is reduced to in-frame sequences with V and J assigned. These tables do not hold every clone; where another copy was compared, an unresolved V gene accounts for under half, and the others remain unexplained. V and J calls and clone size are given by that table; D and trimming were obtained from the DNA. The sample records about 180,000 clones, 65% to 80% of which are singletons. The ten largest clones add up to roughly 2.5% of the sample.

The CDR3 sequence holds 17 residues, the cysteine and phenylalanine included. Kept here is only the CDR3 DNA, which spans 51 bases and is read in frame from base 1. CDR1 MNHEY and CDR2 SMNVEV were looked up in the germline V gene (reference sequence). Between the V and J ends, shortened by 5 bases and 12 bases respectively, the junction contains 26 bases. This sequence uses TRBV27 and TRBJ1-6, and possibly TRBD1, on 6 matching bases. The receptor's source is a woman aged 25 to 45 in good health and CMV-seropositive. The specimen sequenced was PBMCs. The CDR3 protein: CASSALPGTWSRIPLHF. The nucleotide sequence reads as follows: TGTGCCAGCAGTGCCCTCCCCGGGACATGGTCGCGAATACCCCTCCACTTT.